These 3 T cell receptor beta chains originate from one sample sequenced in a study of long-term antiretroviral therapy in people with HIV. Sequencing relied on immunoSEQ assay v3.0, run at survey level. Some clones are missing from TCRdb's copy, which holds only in-frame ones; the method was immunoSEQ multiplex PCR. The sample consists of 15,000 to 20,000 clones, 75% of them appearing once. Sequences were derived from unsorted PBMCs, sampled 1.5 years before starting antiretroviral therapy. These receptors came from a woman in her 50s with HIV.

This chain links TRBV4-1 with TRBJ2-7; D might be TRBD1 (5 bases). CDR1 and CDR2 from the germline V gene are MGHRA and YSYEKL. Trimming stripped 1 base from V and 4 bases from J, with 14 bases between. This CDR3 comprises 15 residues. The CDR3 region has the DNA TGCGCCAGCAGCCAAGGAGTACAGGATAGATACGAGCAGTACTTC. Translating gives CASSQGVQDRYEQYF.

This chain uses TRBV5-1 with TRBJ2-2; D call uncertain. The CDR3 loop spans 17 amino acids. Deletions cut 4 bases from V and 0 bases from J, with 16 bases between. Looked up from germline, CDR1 is SGHRS and CDR2 is YFSETQ. The CDR3 region has the DNA TGCGCCAGCAGCGTCTTAGGGCCAGCCACGAACACCGGGGAGCTGTTTTTT. It codes for CASSVLGPATNTGELFF. The full variable domain, rest sourced from reference TRBV5-1 and TRBJ2-2, is KAGVTQTPRYLIKTRGQQVTLSCSPISGHRSVSWYQQTPGQGLQFLFEYFSETQRNKGNFPGRFSGRQFSNSRSEMNVSTLELGDSALYLCASSVLGPATNTGELFFGEGSRLTVL.

This clone has a handful of counts. At the DNA level, this CDR3 is encoded by other sequences in the same sample as well. The V and J genes are TRBV9 and TRBJ2-1; unclear D gene. There are 13 residues in the CDR3. Per germline, CDR1 SGDLS and CDR2 YYNGEE. V gave up 0 bases and J gave up 6 bases, with 7 bases separating them. This CDR3 reads CASSVGLGNEQFF. In DNA form, the CDR3 reads TGTGCCAGCAGCGTAGGGCTAGGCAATGAGCAGTTCTTC.